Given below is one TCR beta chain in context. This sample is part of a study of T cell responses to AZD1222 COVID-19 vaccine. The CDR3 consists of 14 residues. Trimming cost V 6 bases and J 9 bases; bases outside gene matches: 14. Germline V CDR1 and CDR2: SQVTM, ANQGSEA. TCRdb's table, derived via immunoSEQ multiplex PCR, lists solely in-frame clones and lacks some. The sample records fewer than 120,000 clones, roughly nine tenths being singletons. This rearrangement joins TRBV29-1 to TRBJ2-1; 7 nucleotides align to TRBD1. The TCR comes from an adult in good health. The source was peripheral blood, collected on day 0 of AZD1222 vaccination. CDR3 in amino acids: CSVEGQTTFGEQFF. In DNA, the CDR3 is TGCAGCGTCGAGGGACAGACGACTTTCGGTGAGCAGTTCTTC.